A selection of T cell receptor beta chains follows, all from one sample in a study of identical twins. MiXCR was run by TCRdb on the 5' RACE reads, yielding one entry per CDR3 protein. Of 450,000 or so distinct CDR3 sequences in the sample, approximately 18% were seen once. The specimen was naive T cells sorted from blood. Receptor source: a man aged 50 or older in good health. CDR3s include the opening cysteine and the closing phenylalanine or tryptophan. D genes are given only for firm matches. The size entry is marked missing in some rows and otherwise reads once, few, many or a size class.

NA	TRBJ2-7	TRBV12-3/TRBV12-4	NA	CASSLTDIQYF	TGTGCCAGCAGTTTAACGGATATTCAGTACTTC
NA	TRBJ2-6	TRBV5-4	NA	CASSLDGISAVSGANVLTF	TGTGCCAGCAGCTTGGATGGTATTTCGGCAGTCTCTGGGGCCAACGTCCTGACTTTC
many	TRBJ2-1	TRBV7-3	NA	CASSLDLVGVNEQFF	TGTGCCAGCAGCCTGGACTTAGTTGGCGTCAATGAGCAGTTCTTC
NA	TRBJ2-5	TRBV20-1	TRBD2	CSAGSGQETQYF	TGCAGTGCGGGTAGCGGGCAAGAGACCCAGTACTTC
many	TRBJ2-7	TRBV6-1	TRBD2	CASRSKREPSYEQYF	TGTGCCAGCAGAAGTAAGCGGGAGCCCTCTTACGAGCAGTACTTC
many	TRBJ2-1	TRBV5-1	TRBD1	CASSPTTRDRGHNEQFF	TGCGCCAGCAGCCCCACAACCCGGGACAGGGGGCACAATGAGCAGTTCTTC
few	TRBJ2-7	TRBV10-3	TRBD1	CAITSDRGPYEQYF	TGTGCCATCACCTCGGACAGGGGGCCCTACGAGCAGTACTTC
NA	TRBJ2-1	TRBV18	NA	CASSEDGSPSYNEQFF	TGTGCCAGCTCGGAGGACGGCTCTCCTTCCTACAATGAGCAGTTCTTC
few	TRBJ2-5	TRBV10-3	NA	CAISESGTEETQYF	TGTGCCATCAGTGAGTCAGGGACTGAAGAGACCCAGTACTTC
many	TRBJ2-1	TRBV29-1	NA	CSVVGVSSYNEQFF	TGCAGCGTTGTTGGGGTTTCCTCCTACAATGAGCAGTTCTTC
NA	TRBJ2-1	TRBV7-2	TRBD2	CASSQGLAGGVEQFF	TGTGCCAGCAGTCAAGGACTAGCGGGAGGAGTGGAGCAGTTCTTC
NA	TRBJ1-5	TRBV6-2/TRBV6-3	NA	CASSYSSESMGNQPQHF	TGTGCCAGCAGTTACTCATCGGAATCGATGGGGAATCAGCCCCAGCATTTT
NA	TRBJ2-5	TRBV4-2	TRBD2	CASSPGTSGLQETQYF	TGTGCCAGCAGCCCCGGGACTAGCGGGTTGCAAGAGACCCAGTACTTC
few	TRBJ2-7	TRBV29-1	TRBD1	CSVERTGGEQYF	TGCAGCGTTGAACGGACAGGGGGGGAGCAGTACTTC
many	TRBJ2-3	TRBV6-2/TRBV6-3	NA	CASSFEQGGISDTQYF	TGTGCCAGCAGTTTCGAACAGGGAGGTATATCAGATACGCAGTATTTT
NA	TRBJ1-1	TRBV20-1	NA	CSADGTYDTEAFF	TGCAGTGCGGACGGGACGTACGACACTGAAGCTTTCTTT
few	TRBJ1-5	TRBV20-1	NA	CSARYPVDGNQPQHF	TGCAGTGCTAGGTACCCAGTCGACGGCAATCAGCCCCAGCATTTT
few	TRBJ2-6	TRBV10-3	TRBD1	CADRVGANVLTF	TGTGCCGACAGGGTTGGGGCCAACGTCCTGACTTTC
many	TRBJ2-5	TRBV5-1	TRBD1	CASSSGQRQETQYF	TGCGCCAGCAGCTCGGGACAGCGACAAGAGACCCAGTACTTC
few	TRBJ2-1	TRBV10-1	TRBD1	CASSQTGTAYNEQFF	TGCGCCAGCAGTCAGACCGGGACAGCCTACAATGAGCAGTTCTTC
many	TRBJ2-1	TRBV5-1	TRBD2	CASSLGLAGGHNEQFF	TGCGCCAGCAGCTTGGGACTAGCGGGGGGGCACAATGAGCAGTTCTTC
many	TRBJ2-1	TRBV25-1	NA	CASTGWRAGEVIF	TGTGCCAGCACCGGGTGGCGGGCAGGGGAGGTGATCTTC
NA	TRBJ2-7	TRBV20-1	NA	CSASFVLPGRKPYEQYF	TGCAGTGCTAGTTTCGTTCTTCCGGGACGGAAACCCTACGAGCAGTACTTC